The rows below give T cell receptor beta chains drawn from one sample of a study of cytomegalovirus exposure and HLA in healthy donors. TCRdb's copy holds only in-frame clones and misses some; the assay was immunoSEQ multiplex PCR. The data hold over 200,000 clones, with about 83% observed a single time. Sequencing input: PBMCs. Receptor source: a human donor in good health. CDR3s include the opening cysteine and the closing phenylalanine or tryptophan. Each record gives: D gene, V gene, clone size, J gene, CDR3 protein, CDR3 DNA. D genes are given only for firm matches. Clone size appears in some rows only: once, few, many, or a class for an expanded clone.

D: TRBD1
V: TRBV7-2
size: NA
J: TRBJ1-2
CDR3: CASSWTGGAGGYTF
DNA: TGTGCCAGCAGCTGGACAGGGGGCGCGGGGGGCTACACCTTC

D: NA
V: TRBV14
size: NA
J: TRBJ1-1
CDR3: CASSQDGRGTEAFF
DNA: TGTGCCAGCAGCCAAGATGGGAGGGGCACTGAAGCTTTCTTT

D: TRBD2
V: TRBV20-1
size: NA
J: TRBJ2-7
CDR3: CSAREPGLAYF
DNA: TGCAGTGCTAGAGAGCCGGGACTAGCTTACTTC

D: TRBD1
V: TRBV19
size: NA
J: TRBJ2-6
CDR3: CASSMQGTASSGANVLTF
DNA: TGTGCCAGTAGTATGCAAGGGACAGCGAGCTCTGGGGCCAACGTCCTGACTTTC

D: TRBD1
V: TRBV7-8
size: NA
J: TRBJ1-4
CDR3: CASSLDDREVKLFF
DNA: TGTGCCAGCAGCTTAGACGACAGGGAGGTAAAACTGTTTTTT

D: NA
V: TRBV7-2
size: NA
J: TRBJ2-3
CDR3: CASSLAWSASGTDTQYF
DNA: TGTGCCAGCAGCTTAGCGTGGTCGGCTAGCGGCACAGATACGCAGTATTTT

D: NA
V: TRBV6-4
size: NA
J: TRBJ2-5
CDR3: CASGADRHGQETQYF
DNA: TGTGCCAGCGGGGCGGACCGCCACGGGCAAGAGACCCAGTACTTC

D: TRBD2
V: TRBV27
size: few
J: TRBJ2-7
CDR3: CASSSTSGAYEQYF
DNA: TGTGCCAGCAGCTCGACTAGCGGGGCCTACGAGCAGTACTTC

D: NA
V: TRBV6-6
size: NA
J: TRBJ2-2
CDR3: CASSFRSPYGELFF
DNA: TGTGCCAGCAGTTTTCGTTCCCCTTACGGGGAGCTGTTTTTT

D: TRBD2
V: TRBV12-5
size: NA
J: TRBJ2-7
CDR3: CASGLGVSGTAYEQYF
DNA: TGTGCTAGTGGTTTGGGTGTTAGCGGGACCGCCTACGAGCAGTACTTC

D: NA
V: TRBV27
size: NA
J: TRBJ2-3
CDR3: CASSLLRTNTDTQYF
DNA: TGTGCCAGCAGTTTATTAAGGACTAACACAGATACGCAGTATTTT

D: NA
V: TRBV7-9
size: NA
J: TRBJ1-1
CDR3: CSSSLGQNEAFF
DNA: TGTTCCAGCAGCTTAGGGCAGAACGAAGCTTTCTTT

D: NA
V: TRBV7-2
size: once
J: TRBJ1-2
CDR3: CASSLAQQAGYTF
DNA: TGTGCCAGCAGCTTAGCTCAGCAGGCGGGCTACACCTTC

D: NA
V: TRBV7-6
size: once
J: TRBJ2-3
CDR3: CASSLEERWISTDTQYF
DNA: TGTGCCAGCAGCTTAGAGGAGAGATGGATTAGCACAGATACGCAGTATTTT

D: TRBD1
V: TRBV19
size: NA
J: TRBJ2-6
CDR3: CASSIDYTGGSGANVLTF
DNA: TGTGCCAGTAGTATCGACTACACAGGGGGCTCTGGGGCCAACGTCCTGACTTTC

D: TRBD1
V: TRBV28
size: NA
J: TRBJ1-5
CDR3: CASSTGGSGQPQHF
DNA: TGTGCCAGCAGCACAGGGGGCTCAGGGCAGCCCCAGCATTTT